A single sample is the source of the 23 T cell receptor beta chains below, sequenced in a study of T cell clusters in autoimmune cytopenias. One tube held mixed TRB-A and TRB-B primer pools for touch-down PCR. Reanalyzing the multiplex PCR reads, TCRdb keeps one entry per CDR3 protein, without DNA. The table gives about 3,000 distinct CDR3 sequences; the top ten clones make up roughly 3% of it. Some 39,000 genome equivalents of blood DNA were amplified for TRB. The sequenced sample was peripheral blood. These receptor sequences come from a human donor with an autoimmune cytopenia or autoimmune hepatitis (not recorded which).

This clonotype is identified as medium-sized (0.01 to 0.1%) from frequency. The V call is TRBV12-3 or TRBV12-4, the J call TRBJ1-5; TCRdb designates TRBD1, a call that cannot be tested without DNA. The CDR3 has 14 amino acids. This chain's CDR3 is CASSPTGGNQPQHF.

Measured by frequency, this clonotype is large. The rearrangement joins TRBV29-1 to TRBJ2-1. This CDR3 spans 14 amino acids. Germline-derived CDR1 and CDR2 are SQVTM and ANQGSEA. CDR3: CSVVRGSSYNEQFF.

This chain uses TRBV11-2 with TRBJ1-2; the D gene TCRdb calls, TRBD1, cannot be checked with no DNA. The germline CDR1 and CDR2 sequences are SGHAT and FQNNGV. CDR3 length equals 13 residues. The CDR3 here is CASSLGTDYGYTF.

V usage is TRBV20-1 and J usage is TRBJ1-6; TCRdb's assignment of TRBD1 cannot be checked, as there is no DNA. The germline V gene encodes CDR1 DFQATT and CDR2 SNEGSKA (reference sequence). The CDR3 consists of 11 residues. Here the CDR3 reads CSARTGRALHF.

This clonotype is called medium-sized based on its frequency. This rearrangement joins TRBV24-1 to TRBJ2-1; TCRdb names TRBD1, which stays unverified in the absence of DNA. CDR1 KGHDR and CDR2 SFDVKD come from the germline V gene. CDR3 length: 16 residues. The CDR3 loop reads CATSESRGLGNNEQFF.

The genes are TRBV7-9 and TRBJ1-1; TCRdb's D call, TRBD1, is unchecked because there is no DNA. The CDR3 loop spans 14 amino acids. CDR1 is SEHNR and CDR2 is FQNEAQ in the germline V gene (reference sequence). The CDR3 loop is CASSLVRQGTEAFF.

The chain recombines TRBV6-2 or TRBV6-3 with TRBJ1-5; without DNA, the TCRdb call of TRBD1 cannot be checked. The CDR3 length is 19 residues. Germline V gene lookup returns CDR1 MNHEY and CDR2 SVGEGT. This CDR3 is CASSYSRTGNVYSNQPQHF.

By frequency, this clonotype is medium-sized (0.01 to 0.1%). This chain connects TRBV5-1 to TRBJ2-7; TCRdb lists TRBD2, though no DNA is available to test this call. Germline V gives CDR1 SGHRS, CDR2 YFSETQ. The CDR3 covers 15 residues. The chain's CDR3 is CASSLVLAGSYEQYF.

The chain recombines TRBV5-1 with TRBJ1-3; the TCRdb D gene call, TRBD1, has no DNA to confirm it. The CDR3 has 16 amino acids. The germline gives CDR1 SGHRS, CDR2 YFSETQ. CDR3 region: CASSLALGTGRNTIYF.

Judged by frequency, this clonotype is medium-sized (0.01 to 0.1%). The J gene is TRBJ2-7, the V gene TRBV7-2; TCRdb returns TRBD1, unconfirmable since there is no DNA. Per the germline V gene, CDR1 is SGHTA and CDR2 is FQGNSA. CDR3 length equals 15 residues. The CDR3 protein is CASSLASVGAREQYF.

Measured by frequency, this clonotype is medium-sized. CDR3 amino acids: CASSPPSTDTQYF. The rearrangement links TRBV18 to TRBJ2-3. The CDR3 extends over 13 amino acids. Germline CDR1 reads KGHSH; CDR2 reads LQKENI.

This clonotype is labeled medium-sized based on frequency. V usage is TRBV6-5 and J usage is TRBJ1-5; the D call of TRBD1 rests on TCRdb alone, since no DNA is present to check it. The germline CDR1 and CDR2 sequences are MNHEY and SVGAGI. This CDR3 has 16 amino acids. CDR3 amino acids: CASSPRGSYSNQPQHF.

This chain joins TRBV20-1 and TRBJ2-3; with no DNA, the TCRdb D assignment of TRBD2 cannot be verified. The CDR3 sequence is 14 residues long. Germline CDR1 and CDR2: DFQATT and SNEGSKA (reference sequence). The CDR3 sequence is CSARVAGIKYTQYF.

Judged by frequency, this clonotype is medium-sized. The J gene is TRBJ2-4, the V gene TRBV12-3 or TRBV12-4; TCRdb's D gene call, TRBD1, goes unchecked for lack of DNA. This CDR3 is 12 amino acids long. CDR3 sequence: CASSFSQGSEYF.

The rearrangement joins TRBV25-1 to TRBJ1-1; there is no DNA to check the TCRdb D call of TRBD1. Germline CDR1 and CDR2: MGHDK and SYGVNS. The CDR3 is made up of 13 amino acids. This CDR3 is CASTMTGGTQAFF.

Judged by frequency, this clonotype is medium-sized. V is TRBV30 and J is TRBJ2-5; checking the TCRdb D call of TRBD2 is not possible without DNA. Germline V gene data show CDR1 as GTSNPN and CDR2 as SVGIG (reference sequence). This CDR3 has 13 amino acids. The CDR3 is CAWSRSEGETQYF.

Frequency places this clonotype as medium-sized. The chain combines TRBV6-6 with TRBJ1-2; TCRdb's D gene call, TRBD1, goes unchecked for lack of DNA. Germline CDR1 is MNHNY and CDR2 is SVGAGI (reference sequence). This CDR3 has 12 amino acids. CDR3 sequence: CASSYRGYGYTF.

This clonotype is called medium-sized based on its frequency. This chain connects TRBV18 to TRBJ2-1. Germline CDR1 KGHSH, CDR2 LQKENI. This CDR3 contains 14 residues. CDR3 region: CASSPLGSDNEQFF.

This clonotype is called medium-sized based on its frequency. CDR3 sequence: CASKASARTEAFF. The chain employs TRBV11-1 and TRBJ1-1; TCRdb proposes TRBD1, but this gene call is untestable without DNA. From germline, CDR1 is SGHAT and CDR2 FQDESV (reference sequence). This CDR3 comprises 13 residues.

This clonotype is called medium-sized (0.01 to 0.1%) based on its frequency. The chain is built from TRBV20-1 and TRBJ2-3; TCRdb proposes TRBD1, but this gene call is untestable without DNA. There are 15 residues in the CDR3. Per the germline V gene, CDR1 is DFQATT and CDR2 is SNEGSKA (reference sequence). CDR3 loop: CSAYELRGGTDTQYF.

Judged by frequency, this clonotype is medium-sized. The chain couples TRBV10-3 to TRBJ2-1; the TRBD2 assignment by TCRdb is unverifiable without DNA. CDR1 is ENHRY, CDR2 SYGVKD, per germline. CDR3 size: 16 residues. The chain's CDR3 is CAISDASGSSQNKQFF.

Measured by frequency, this clonotype is large. This chain links TRBV29-1 with TRBJ1-2. The CDR3 covers 14 residues. CDR1 is SQVTM and CDR2 is ANQGSEA in the germline V gene. CDR3 sequence: CSVVGSGTLEGYTF.

This chain connects TRBV20-1 to TRBJ1-2; as DNA is missing, the TRBD1 call by TCRdb cannot be tested. Germline V gene lookup returns CDR1 DFQATT and CDR2 SNEGSKA (reference sequence). This CDR3 region has 15 residues. This chain's CDR3 is CSATRGQGASYGYTF.